This T cell receptor beta chain was captured by sequencing in a study of Graves' ophthalmopathy and Graves' hyperthyroidism. Findings and caveats of the study: Most expanded clonotypes from thyroid (those above 0.001 frequency) were also found in blood. As the model predicted ophthalmopathy progression, it achieved a sensitivity of roughly 69% and a specificity of around 72%.

Points on this clonotype: Antigen: not known.

Amplification targeted the TCR beta CDR3 regions, with RNA transcripts as the source material. After a first-round RT-PCR with HTBI primers, a second-round multiplex PCR was run. TCRdb re-called the multiplex PCR reads through MiXCR, storing one row per CDR3 protein. The sample contains about 740,000 distinct CDR3 sequences, approximately 40% of which appear only once. This CDR3 comprises 15 residues. Germline V gives CDR1 SQVTM, CDR2 ANQGSEA. The V end lost 5 bases, the J end lost 7 bases, and 24 bases lay between the germline ends. Exclusion criteria comprised other autoimmune diseases, uncontrolled infections, pregnancy or lactation in patients. Patients were diagnosed from clinical symptoms, serum thyroxine, TRAb, thyroid ultrasound and orbital computed tomography.

The receptor comes from an adult man with Graves' ophthalmopathy. The chain employs TRBV29-1 and TRBJ2-7; tentatively, D is TRBD2 (6 bases). The sample consisted of peripheral blood. CDR3 nucleotides: TGCAGCGTTACCTCCCGTGGAGGGCCTAGAGGGGAGCAGTACTTC. Amino acid sequence: CSVTSRGGPRGEQYF.